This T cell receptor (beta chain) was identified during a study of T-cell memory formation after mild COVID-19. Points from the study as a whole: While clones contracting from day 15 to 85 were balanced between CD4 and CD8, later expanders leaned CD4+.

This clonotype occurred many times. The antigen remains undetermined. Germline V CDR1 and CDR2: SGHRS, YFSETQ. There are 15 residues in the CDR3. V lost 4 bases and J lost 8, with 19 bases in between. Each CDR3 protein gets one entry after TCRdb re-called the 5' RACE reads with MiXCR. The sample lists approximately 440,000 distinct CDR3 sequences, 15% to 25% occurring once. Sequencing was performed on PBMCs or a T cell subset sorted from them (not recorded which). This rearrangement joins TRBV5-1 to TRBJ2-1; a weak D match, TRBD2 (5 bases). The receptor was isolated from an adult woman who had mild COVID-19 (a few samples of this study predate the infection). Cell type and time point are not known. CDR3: CASSQAVTPGDEQFF. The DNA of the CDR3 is TGCGCCAGCAGCCAAGCGGTCACCCCTGGGGATGAGCAGTTCTTC.